This entry describes one T cell receptor (beta chain). After removal of 5 bases from V and 0 bases from J, the junction contained 6 bases not matched to a gene. This CDR3 spans 15 amino acids. From germline, CDR1 is SEHNR and CDR2 FQNEAQ (reference sequence). This specimen belongs to a study of blood T cells in healthy people across ages. The second PCR ran about 6 to 11 cycles with a sample-barcoded 5' primer and J-beta primers. A minimum of 2.5 million CDR3-containing paired-end reads was obtained for each sample. TCRdb itself ran the 5' RACE reads through MiXCR, one entry per CDR3 protein. The sample has around 750,000 distinct CDR3 sequences, about 53% seen once.

The source material was blood. This sequence was found in an elderly man in good health. V gene TRBV7-9 combines with J gene TRBJ1-1, with 7 bases matching TRBD1. DNA for the CDR3: TGTGCCAGCAGCAAACCGGGACAGATGAACACTGAAGCTTTCTTT. Protein: CASSKPGQMNTEAFF.